One T cell receptor beta chain is described in this entry. Its antigen is currently unknown. Germline loops: CDR1 LNHDA, CDR2 SQIVND (reference sequence). The CDR3 sequence is 14 residues long. Trimming stripped 7 bases from V and 4 bases from J, with 16 bases between. These data are taken from a study of T cell responses to AZD1222 COVID-19 vaccine. Overall study results and limits: Vaccine-related CD4 TCRs covered spike, predominating at 160-218 and 743-854. Vaccination with two AZD1222 doses was followed by a rise in Spike-specific TCR breadth and depth. Close to half of all spike-specific TCRs reportedly target regions of the variants that are unmutated.

TCRdb keeps only in-frame clones here, not all; method: immunoSEQ multiplex PCR. The table includes 150,000 to 200,000 clones, around nine tenths detected once. The sequence came from an adult who received the AZD1222 COVID-19 vaccine. This sequence joins TRBV19 and TRBJ1-1, with D uncertain. Sequencing was performed on peripheral blood, taken 28 days after the second AZD1222 dose. The CDR3 region is CASKPGPDLTEAFF. The CDR3 nucleotides read TGTGCCAGTAAGCCGGGTCCCGATCTCACTGAAGCTTTCTTT.